A selection of T cell receptor beta chains follows, all from one sample in a study of shared T cell receptors in the human thymus. TCRdb's table, derived via immunoSEQ multiplex PCR, lists solely in-frame clones and lacks some. The sample includes hundreds of thousands of clones, over 75% of them seen just once. The same specimen was also included in a second study, on human thymus T cells.

Sequences were obtained from thymocytes. The receptors here all came from a boy under three years old with a congenital heart defect. The CDR3 runs from the conserved cysteine through the conserved F or W. The D gene is left open where the match is weak. Only some rows state a clone size, as once, few, many or a class for expanded clones.

j_call v_call clone_size d_call cdr3_aa cdr3_nt
TRBJ1-2 TRBV15 NA TRBD1 CATSGDRAYDLYGYTF TGTGCCACCAGCGGGGACAGGGCTTATGATCTCTATGGCTACACCTTC
TRBJ1-1 TRBV29-1 NA NA CSAGEDTEAFF TGCAGCGCGGGGGAGGACACTGAAGCTTTCTTT
TRBJ1-2 TRBV27 NA NA CASSYRGGYWNYGYTF TGTGCCAGCAGTTATAGGGGAGGATATTGGAACTATGGCTACACCTTC
TRBJ2-7 TRBV5-4 NA TRBD1 CASSLQGLHEQYF TGTGCCAGCAGCTTACAGGGGTTACACGAGCAGTACTTC
TRBJ2-3 TRBV5-4 few TRBD2 CASSVTDPSGGHTDTQYF TGTGCCAGCAGCGTGACGGATCCTAGCGGGGGGCACACAGATACGCAGTATTTT
TRBJ1-1 TRBV14 NA NA CASSQDGRRGEAGEAFF TGTGCCAGCAGCCAAGATGGTAGGAGGGGAGAGGCCGGTGAAGCTTTCTTT
TRBJ2-7 TRBV2 NA NA CASSETLMLAYKTYEQYF TGTGCCAGCAGTGAAACCTTGATGCTAGCCTACAAGACCTACGAGCAGTACTTC
TRBJ2-1 TRBV10-1 NA TRBD2 CASSPTSGSRPYNEQFF TGCGCCAGCAGCCCGACTAGCGGGAGTCGACCCTACAATGAGCAGTTCTTC
TRBJ1-1 TRBV14 NA TRBD1 CASSTRQGANTEAFF TGTGCCAGCAGCACTCGACAGGGGGCGAACACTGAAGCTTTCTTT
TRBJ2-2 TRBV18 once NA CASSPWATGFGELFF TGTGCCAGCTCACCTTGGGCCACAGGGTTCGGGGAGCTGTTTTTT
TRBJ2-7 TRBV5-8 few NA CASSLWFLRYEQYF TGTGCCAGCAGCTTGTGGTTTCTCCGGTACGAGCAGTACTTC
TRBJ1-4 TRBV27 NA NA CASRVSATNEKLFF TGTGCCAGCAGGGTTAGTGCAACTAATGAAAAACTGTTTTTT
TRBJ2-5 TRBV6-5 NA NA CASSSLWGTPEETQYF TGTGCCAGCAGTTCCCTATGGGGGACACCAGAAGAGACCCAGTACTTC
TRBJ2-7 TRBV10-3 NA TRBD1 CAISGRDRVYEQYF TGTGCCATCAGTGGTCGGGACAGGGTCTACGAGCAGTACTTC
TRBJ2-1 TRBV27 NA NA CASSLGPGPTNEQFF TGTGCCAGCAGTCTAGGGCCAGGGCCTACCAATGAGCAGTTCTTC
TRBJ1-2 TRBV6-5 few TRBD1 CASSFSQGYYGYTF TGTGCCAGCAGTTTCTCACAGGGGTACTATGGCTACACCTTC
TRBJ1-1 TRBV2 NA TRBD1 CASTGTETNTEAFF TGTGCCAGCACGGGGACAGAAACGAACACTGAAGCTTTCTTT
TRBJ1-2 TRBV5-8 few TRBD1 CASSLGQGSDYGYTF TGTGCCAGCAGCCTGGGACAGGGGTCAGACTATGGCTACACCTTC
TRBJ1-1 TRBV6-5 NA TRBD1 CASSPGQGKGTEAFF TGTGCCAGCAGCCCGGGACAGGGAAAGGGCACTGAAGCTTTCTTT
TRBJ2-2 TRBV28 NA TRBD2 CASNNRSGGAFLGELFF TGTGCCAGCAACAACCGTAGCGGGGGGGCGTTCCTCGGGGAGCTGTTTTTT
TRBJ2-5 TRBV6-1 NA TRBD2 CASSASGRSPVETQYF TGTGCCAGCAGTGCTAGCGGGAGATCCCCGGTCGAGACCCAGTACTTC
TRBJ1-2 TRBV13 NA TRBD1 CASSYGQDPILYGYTF TGTGCCAGCAGCTACGGACAGGATCCTATTCTCTATGGCTACACCTTC
TRBJ2-6 TRBV5-6 NA TRBD2 CASSFRGLAGDSGANVLTF TGTGCCAGCAGTTTCCGAGGACTAGCGGGGGACTCTGGGGCCAACGTCCTGACTTTC
TRBJ2-2 TRBV4-1 NA TRBD1 CASSPRTGVTGELFF TGCGCCAGCAGCCCACGGACAGGGGTTACCGGGGAGCTGTTTTTT
TRBJ2-7 TRBV5-1 NA TRBD1 CASSLRQGVYHEQYF TGCGCCAGCAGCCTACGACAGGGAGTTTATCACGAGCAGTACTTC
TRBJ2-7 TRBV11-2 NA NA CASSLDRCPQNYEQYF TGTGCCAGCAGCTTAGACAGATGCCCACAGAACTACGAGCAGTACTTC
TRBJ1-4 TRBV28 NA TRBD1 CASSRPRTGSNEKLFF TGTGCCAGCAGTCGACCTAGGACAGGGTCCAATGAAAAACTGTTTTTT
TRBJ2-5 TRBV6-5 NA NA CASSYGAKETQYF TGTGCCAGCAGTTACGGAGCAAAAGAGACCCAGTACTTC
TRBJ2-7 TRBV6-6 NA TRBD1 CASSSRDRAYEQYF TGTGCCAGCAGTTCCCGGGACAGGGCCTACGAGCAGTACTTC
TRBJ1-2 TRBV6-1 NA NA CASRGYTF TGTGCCAGCCGTGGCTACACCTTC
TRBJ1-6 TRBV4-3 NA TRBD1 CASSQDLGTGSSYNSPLHF TGCGCCAGCAGCCAAGATTTGGGGACAGGGAGCTCCTATAATTCCCCCCTCCACTTT
TRBJ2-1 TRBV4-3 NA TRBD2 CASSQDVLAGWGFEQFF TGCGCCAGCAGCCAAGATGTACTAGCGGGGTGGGGGTTCGAGCAGTTCTTC
TRBJ2-7 TRBV6-6 NA NA CASSYSDYNAREQYF TGTGCCAGCAGTTACTCAGACTACAACGCTCGGGAGCAGTACTTC
TRBJ1-6 TRBV27 NA NA CASSLRGYNSPLHF TGTGCCAGCAGTTTAAGGGGGTATAATTCACCCCTCCACTTT
TRBJ2-6 TRBV27 NA TRBD1 CASSLDRATGANVLTF TGTGCCAGCAGTTTGGACAGGGCCACTGGGGCCAACGTCCTGACTTTC
TRBJ2-3 TRBV7-8 NA TRBD1 CASSLRTGQATDTQYF TGTGCCAGCAGCTTGCGAACGGGACAGGCTACAGATACGCAGTATTTT